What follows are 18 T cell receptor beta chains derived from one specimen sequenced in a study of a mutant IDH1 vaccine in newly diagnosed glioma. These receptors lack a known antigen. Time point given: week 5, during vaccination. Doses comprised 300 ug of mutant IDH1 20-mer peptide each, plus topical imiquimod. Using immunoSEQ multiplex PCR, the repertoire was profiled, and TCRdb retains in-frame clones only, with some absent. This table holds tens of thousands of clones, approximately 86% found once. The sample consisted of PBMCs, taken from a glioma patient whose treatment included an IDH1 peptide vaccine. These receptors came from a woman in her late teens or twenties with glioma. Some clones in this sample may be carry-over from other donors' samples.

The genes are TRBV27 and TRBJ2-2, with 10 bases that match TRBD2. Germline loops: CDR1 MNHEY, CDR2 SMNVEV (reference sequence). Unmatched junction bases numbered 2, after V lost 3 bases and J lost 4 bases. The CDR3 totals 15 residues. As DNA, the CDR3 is TGTGCCAGCAGTTTGGGACTAGCGATCACCGGGGAGCTGTTTTTT. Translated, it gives CASSLGLAITGELFF.

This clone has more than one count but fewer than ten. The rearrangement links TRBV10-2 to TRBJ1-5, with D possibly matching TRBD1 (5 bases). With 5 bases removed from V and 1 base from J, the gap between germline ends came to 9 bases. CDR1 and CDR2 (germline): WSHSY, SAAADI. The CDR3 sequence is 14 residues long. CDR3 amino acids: CASSPTESNQPQHF. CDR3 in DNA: TGCGCCAGCAGTCCGACAGAAAGCAATCAGCCCCAGCATTTT.

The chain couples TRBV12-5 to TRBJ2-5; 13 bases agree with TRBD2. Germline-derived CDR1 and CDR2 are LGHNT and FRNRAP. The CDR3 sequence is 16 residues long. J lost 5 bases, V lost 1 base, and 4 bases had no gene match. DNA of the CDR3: TGTGCTAGTGGTTTGGGGACTAGCGGGAGTGGCGAGACCCAGTACTTC. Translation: CASGLGTSGSGETQYF.

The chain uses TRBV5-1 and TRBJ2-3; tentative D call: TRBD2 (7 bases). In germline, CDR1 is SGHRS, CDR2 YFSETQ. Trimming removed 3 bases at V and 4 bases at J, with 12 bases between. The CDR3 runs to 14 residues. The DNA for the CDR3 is TGCGCCAGCAGCTCCGGCGGGGGCGCAGATACGCAGTATTTT. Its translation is CASSSGGGADTQYF.

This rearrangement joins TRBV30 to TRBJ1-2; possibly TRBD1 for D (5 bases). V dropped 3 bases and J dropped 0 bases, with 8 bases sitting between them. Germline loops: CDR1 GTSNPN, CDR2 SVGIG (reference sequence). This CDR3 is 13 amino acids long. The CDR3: CAWRLGANYGYTF. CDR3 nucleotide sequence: TGTGCCTGGAGGTTAGGGGCTAACTATGGCTACACCTTC.

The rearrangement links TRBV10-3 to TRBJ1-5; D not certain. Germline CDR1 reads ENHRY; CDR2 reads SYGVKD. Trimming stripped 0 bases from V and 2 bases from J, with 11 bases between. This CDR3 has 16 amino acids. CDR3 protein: CAISESGQVGNQPQHF. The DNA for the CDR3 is TGTGCCATCAGTGAGTCAGGGCAGGTGGGCAATCAGCCCCAGCATTTT.

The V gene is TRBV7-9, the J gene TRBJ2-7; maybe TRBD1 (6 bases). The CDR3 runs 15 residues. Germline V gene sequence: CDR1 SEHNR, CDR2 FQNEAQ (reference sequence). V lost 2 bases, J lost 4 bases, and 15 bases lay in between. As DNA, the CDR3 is TGTGCCAGCAGCTTAAGGGACATGTTACAGTACGAGCAGTACTTC. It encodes CASSLRDMLQYEQYF. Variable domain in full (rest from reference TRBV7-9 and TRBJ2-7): DTGVSQNPRHKITKRGQNVTFRCDPISEHNRLYWYRQTLGQGPEFLTYFQNEAQLEKSRLLSDRFSAERPKGSFSTLEIQRTEQGDSAMYLCASSLRDMLQYEQYFGPGTRLTVT.

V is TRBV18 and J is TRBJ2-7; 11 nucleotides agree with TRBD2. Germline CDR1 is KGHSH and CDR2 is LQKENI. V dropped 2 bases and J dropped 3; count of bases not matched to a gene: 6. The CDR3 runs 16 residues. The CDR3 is CASSPNLGTSGYEQYF. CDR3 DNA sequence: TGTGCCAGCTCACCAAACCTCGGGACTAGCGGCTACGAGCAGTACTTC.

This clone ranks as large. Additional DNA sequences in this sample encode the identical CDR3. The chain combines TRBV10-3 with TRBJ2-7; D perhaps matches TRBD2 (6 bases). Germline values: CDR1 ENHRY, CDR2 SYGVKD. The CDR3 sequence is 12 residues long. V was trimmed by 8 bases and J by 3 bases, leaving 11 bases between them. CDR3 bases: TGTGCCATCGGGGGACTGCACTACGAGCAGTACTTC. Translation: CAIGGLHYEQYF.

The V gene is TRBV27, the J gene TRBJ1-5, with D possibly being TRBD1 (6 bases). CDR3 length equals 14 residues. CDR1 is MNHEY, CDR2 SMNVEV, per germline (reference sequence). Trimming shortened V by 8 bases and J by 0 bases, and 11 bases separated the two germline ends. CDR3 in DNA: TGTGCCAGCGGTACAGGGTATAGCAATCAGCCCCAGCATTTT. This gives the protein CASGTGYSNQPQHF.

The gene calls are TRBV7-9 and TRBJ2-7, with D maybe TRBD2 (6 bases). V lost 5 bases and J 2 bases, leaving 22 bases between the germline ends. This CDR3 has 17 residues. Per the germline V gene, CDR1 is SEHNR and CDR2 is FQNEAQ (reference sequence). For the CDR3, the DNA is TGTGCCAGCAGCACCCGCCTGAGGATAGCGGACCCCTACGAGCAGTACTTC. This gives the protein CASSTRLRIADPYEQYF.

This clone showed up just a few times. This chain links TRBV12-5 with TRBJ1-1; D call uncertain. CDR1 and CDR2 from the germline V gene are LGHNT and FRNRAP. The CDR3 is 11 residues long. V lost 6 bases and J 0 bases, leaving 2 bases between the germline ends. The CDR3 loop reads CASGMNTEAFF. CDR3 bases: TGTGCTAGTGGAATGAACACTGAAGCTTTCTTT.

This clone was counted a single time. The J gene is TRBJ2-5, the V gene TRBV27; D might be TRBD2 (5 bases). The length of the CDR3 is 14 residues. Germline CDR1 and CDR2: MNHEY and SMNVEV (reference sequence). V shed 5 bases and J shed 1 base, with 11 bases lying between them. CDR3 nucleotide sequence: TGTGCCAGCAGTCCAGCGGAGTTCCAAGAGACCCAGTACTTC. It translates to CASSPAEFQETQYF.

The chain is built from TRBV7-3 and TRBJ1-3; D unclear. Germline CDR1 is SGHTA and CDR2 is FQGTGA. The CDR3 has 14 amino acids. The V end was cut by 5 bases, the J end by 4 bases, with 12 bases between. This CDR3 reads CASSKKTRGNTIYF. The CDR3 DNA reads TGTGCCAGCAGCAAGAAGACACGGGGAAACACCATATATTTT.

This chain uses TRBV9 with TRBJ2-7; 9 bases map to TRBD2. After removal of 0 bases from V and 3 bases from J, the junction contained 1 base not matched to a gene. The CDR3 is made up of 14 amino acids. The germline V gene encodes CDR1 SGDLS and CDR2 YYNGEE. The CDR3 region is CASSVGGRGYEQYF. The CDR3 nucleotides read TGTGCCAGCAGCGTAGGCGGGAGGGGCTACGAGCAGTACTTC.

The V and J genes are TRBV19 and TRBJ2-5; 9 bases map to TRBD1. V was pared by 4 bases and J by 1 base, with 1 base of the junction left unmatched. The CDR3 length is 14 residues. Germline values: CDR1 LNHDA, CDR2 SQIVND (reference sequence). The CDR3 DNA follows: TGTGCCAGTAGTAGGACAGGGGTCCAAGAGACCCAGTACTTC. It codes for CASSRTGVQETQYF. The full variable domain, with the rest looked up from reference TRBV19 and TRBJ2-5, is DGGITQSPKYLFRKEGQNVTLSCEQNLNHDAMYWYRQDPGQGLRLIYYSQIVNDFQKGDIAEGYSVSREKKESFPLTVTSAQKNPTAFYLCASSRTGVQETQYFGPGTRLLVL.

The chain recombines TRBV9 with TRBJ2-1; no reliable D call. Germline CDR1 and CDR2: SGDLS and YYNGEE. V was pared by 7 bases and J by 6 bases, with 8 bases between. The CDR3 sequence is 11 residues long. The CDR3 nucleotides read TGTGCCAGCGGCCAGCGCAATGAGCAGTTCTTC. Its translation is CASGQRNEQFF.

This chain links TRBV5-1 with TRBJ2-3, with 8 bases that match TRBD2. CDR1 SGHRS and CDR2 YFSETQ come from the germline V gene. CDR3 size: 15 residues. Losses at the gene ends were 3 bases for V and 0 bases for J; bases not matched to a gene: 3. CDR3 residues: CASSWSGGSTDTQYF. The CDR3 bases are TGCGCCAGCAGCTGGAGCGGGGGTAGCACAGATACGCAGTATTTT.